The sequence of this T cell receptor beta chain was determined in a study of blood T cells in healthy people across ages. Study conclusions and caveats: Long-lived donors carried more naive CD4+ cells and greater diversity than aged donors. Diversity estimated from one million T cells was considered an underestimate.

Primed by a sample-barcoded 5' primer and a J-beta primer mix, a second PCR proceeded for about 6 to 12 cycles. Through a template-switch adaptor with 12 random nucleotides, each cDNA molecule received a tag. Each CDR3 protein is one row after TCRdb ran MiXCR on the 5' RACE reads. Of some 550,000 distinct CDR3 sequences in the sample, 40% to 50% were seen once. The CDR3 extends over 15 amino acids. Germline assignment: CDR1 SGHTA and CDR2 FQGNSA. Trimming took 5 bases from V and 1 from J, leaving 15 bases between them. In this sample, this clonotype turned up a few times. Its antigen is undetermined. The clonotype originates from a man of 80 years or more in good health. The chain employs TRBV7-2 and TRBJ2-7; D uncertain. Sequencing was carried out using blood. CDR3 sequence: CASSPSSAASYEQYF. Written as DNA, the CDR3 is TGTGCCAGCAGCCCCAGCTCTGCGGCTTCCTACGAGCAGTACTTC.